The clone carrying this TCR beta chain was recorded once. CDR3 length: 16 residues. Germline V gives CDR1 MGHRA, CDR2 YSYEKL. The V and J ends lost 4 bases and 0 bases respectively, with 13 bases between them. PCR amplification relied on 60 Vbeta primers (plus 13 Jbeta primers). Repertoires were generated with immunoSEQ multiplex PCR, while TCRdb's copy carries only in-frame clones and drops some. The sample lists around 200,000 clones; roughly 83% were seen once. This entry belongs to a study of cytomegalovirus exposure and HLA in healthy donors. The V call is TRBV4-1, the J call TRBJ1-3; D might be TRBD1 (5 bases). The receptor was derived from a woman in her forties or fifties in good health and CMV-seronegative. The specimen sequenced was PBMCs. For the CDR3, the DNA is TGCGCCAGCAGCCGCCTCACAGGTAACTCTGGAAACACCATATATTTT. The encoded protein is CASSRLTGNSGNTIYF.